A single sample is the source of the 11 T cell receptor beta chains below, sequenced in a study of blood T cell repertoires in COVID-19. Only in-frame clones appear in the TCRdb table, and some are missing; sequencing was by immunoSEQ multiplex PCR. The sample includes just under 80,000 clones, roughly 80% seen only once; the top ten take under 5.5%. Sequencing used peripheral blood. The receptors shown here come from a woman between 65 and 79 years old with acute or convalescent COVID-19.

This sequence joins TRBV4-2 and TRBJ2-3; 8 bases align to TRBD1. CDR3 length: 16 amino acids. Germline values: CDR1 LGHNA, CDR2 YNFKEQ. With 4 bases clipped from V and 1 base from J, the junction kept 7 bases outside the gene matches. The CDR3 here is CASSRLQGGGTDTQYF. The CDR3 region has the DNA TGTGCCAGCAGCCGATTACAGGGGGGAGGCACAGATACGCAGTATTTT.

About this clone: Other nucleotide sequences in the sample specify the same CDR3. The chain has TRBV6-5 and TRBJ1-5; 9 nucleotides agree with TRBD1. The CDR3 has 14 amino acids. Germline CDR1 and CDR2: MNHEY and SVGAGI. The V and J ends lost 6 bases and 2 bases, in that order; junction bases with no gene match: 2. The CDR3 bases are TGTGCCAGCAGCCGGACAGGGGGCAATCAGCCCCAGCATTTT. It encodes CASSRTGGNQPQHF.

This chain connects TRBV10-3 to TRBJ1-1; 9 positions match TRBD1. The CDR3 is made up of 14 amino acids. CDR1 and CDR2 (germline): ENHRY, SYGVKD. V dropped 4 bases and J dropped 5; count of bases not matched to a gene: 5. CDR3 region: CAISGTGEGTEAFF. The DNA of the CDR3 is TGTGCCATCAGTGGGACAGGGGAAGGAACTGAAGCTTTCTTT.

Here the CDR3 reads CASSGGTGDQPQHF. CDR3 DNA sequence: TGTGCCAGCAGTGGGGGGACAGGGGATCAGCCCCAGCATTTT. This rearrangement joins TRBV7-9 to TRBJ1-5, with 10 bases fitting TRBD1. The V gene's germline CDR1 is SEHNR and CDR2 FQNEAQ (reference sequence). The V gene end was trimmed by 6 bases and the J gene end by 5 bases; junction bases not matched to a gene: 4. The CDR3 totals 14 residues.

The chain has TRBV27 and TRBJ2-2, with TRBD1 identical over 9 bases. This CDR3 is built from 15 residues. V shed 6 bases and J 2 bases; nucleotides not matched to a gene: 4. The germline gives CDR1 MNHEY, CDR2 SMNVEV (reference sequence). CDR3 nucleotides: TGTGCCAGCAGGGGACAGGGTCGAAACACCGGGGAGCTGTTTTTT. It encodes CASRGQGRNTGELFF.

This sequence joins TRBV5-4 and TRBJ2-7; weak D call: TRBD1 (5 bases). The CDR3 covers 14 residues. The V end was cut by 4 bases, the J end by 1 base, with 12 bases between. Germline V gene sequence: CDR1 SGHNT, CDR2 YYREEE (reference sequence). CDR3 amino acids: CASSNYRSSYEQYF. CDR3 DNA sequence: TGTGCCAGCAGCAACTACAGGTCATCCTACGAGCAGTACTTC.

J is TRBJ2-3 and V is TRBV15, with TRBD2 identical over 10 bases. Per germline, CDR1 LNHNV and CDR2 YYDKDF (reference sequence). The CDR3 has 18 residues. The V gene end was trimmed by 0 bases and the J gene end by 1 base; junction bases not matched to a gene: 7. DNA of the CDR3: TGTGCCACCAGCAGAGATACTCCCCTAGCGGGGGGCACAGATACGCAGTATTTT. Translated: CATSRDTPLAGGTDTQYF.

This chain joins TRBV19 and TRBJ2-3; the match to TRBD2 covers 10 bases. Unmatched junction bases numbered 2, after V lost 3 bases and J lost 5 bases. The CDR3 loop spans 14 amino acids. CDR1 and CDR2 from the germline V gene are LNHDA and SQIVND (reference sequence). CDR3 region: CASSIERGGDTQYF. The DNA for the CDR3 is TGTGCCAGTAGTATCGAGCGGGGGGGAGATACGCAGTATTTT.

The chain uses TRBV19 and TRBJ1-2; TRBD1 matches 7 bases. The CDR3 totals 13 residues. Trimming removed 5 bases from V and 5 bases from J; junction bases left unmatched: 5. The germline CDR1 and CDR2 sequences are LNHDA and SQIVND (reference sequence). The CDR3 spells CASSDRDSYGYTF. CDR3 nucleotide sequence: TGTGCCAGTAGTGACCGGGACAGTTATGGCTACACCTTC.

This chain uses TRBV6-2 or TRBV6-3 with TRBJ1-6; 7 bases are a match to TRBD1. The germline gives CDR1 MNHEY, CDR2 SVGEGT. J gave up 5 bases and V 5 bases, and 6 bases lay outside the gene matches. CDR3 size: 15 residues. Here the CDR3 reads CASSQWTGHNSPLHF. CDR3 nucleotide sequence: TGTGCCAGCAGTCAATGGACAGGTCATAATTCACCCCTCCACTTT.

This clone appeared a few times. The V gene is TRBV4-1, the J gene TRBJ1-1, with D possibly being TRBD1 (5 bases). Deletions cut 3 bases from V and 3 bases from J, with 17 bases between. Germline lookup yields CDR1 MGHRA and CDR2 YSYEKL. The CDR3 sequence is 16 residues long. CDR3 sequence (DNA): TGCGCCAGCAGCCAGGGGACTGGGGGAATCGACACTGAAGCTTTCTTT. This codes for CASSQGTGGIDTEAFF.